One sample yielded the 16 T cell receptor beta chains listed below, sequenced in a study of OX40 agonist ivuxolimab in advanced cancers. Sequencing was performed with immunoSEQ multiplex PCR; in TCRdb, only in-frame clones are kept and a portion is missing. The sample lists around 50,000 clones, 60% to 80% occurring once. The sample consisted of CD4+ or CD8+ T cells sorted from blood, taken in a trial of the OX40 agonist ivuxolimab. These receptors originate from an adult with an advanced solid tumor such as melanoma, head and neck, liver or kidney cancer.

This chain connects TRBV28 to TRBJ2-2; 8 bases line up with TRBD2. The CDR3 covers 16 residues. J lost 4 bases, V lost 4 bases, and 8 bases had no gene match. Looked up from germline, CDR1 is MDHEN and CDR2 is SYDVKM. For the CDR3, the DNA is TGTGCCAGCAGTTCTACGGGACTAGTCGGCACCGGGGAGCTGTTTTTT. This codes for CASSSTGLVGTGELFF.

This chain connects TRBV4-2 to TRBJ2-1; possible D gene TRBD1, 6 bases. Germline values: CDR1 LGHNA, CDR2 YNFKEQ. Deletions cut 0 bases from V and 4 bases from J, with 10 bases between. The CDR3 runs 15 residues. CDR3 sequence reads: CASSQDRTEYNEQFF. The CDR3 DNA reads TGTGCCAGCAGCCAAGATAGGACAGAGTACAATGAGCAGTTCTTC.

In its sample, this clone was seen a few times. This chain connects TRBV6-5 to TRBJ1-1, with a weak D call TRBD1 (6 bases). V was shortened by 8 bases and J by 5 bases, with 12 bases between the two germline ends. CDR3 length equals 12 residues. The germline V gene encodes CDR1 MNHEY and CDR2 SVGAGI. The chain's CDR3 is CASGQFRTEAFF. In DNA form, the CDR3 reads TGTGCCAGCGGACAGTTTCGGACTGAAGCTTTCTTT.

Here the CDR3 DNA reads TGTGCCAGCAGCCTCACCAGGGGGAACACTGAAGCTTTCTTT. This gives the protein CASSLTRGNTEAFF. The rearrangement joins TRBV7-8 to TRBJ1-1, with D possibly TRBD1 on 6 matching bases. Looked up from germline, CDR1 is SGHVS and CDR2 is FQNEAQ. The length of the CDR3 is 14 residues. V lost 5 bases, J lost 1 base, and 11 bases lay in between.

The V gene is TRBV6-6, the J gene TRBJ1-2; TRBD1 matches at 8 bases. J gave up 7 bases and V 8 bases, and 12 bases lay outside the gene matches. The V gene's germline CDR1 is MNHNY and CDR2 SVGAGI (reference sequence). The CDR3 consists of 14 residues. In DNA form, the CDR3 reads TGTGCCAGCGGAGTAACCGGGACAGGAGGTGGCTACACCTTC. It translates to CASGVTGTGGGYTF.

The rearrangement uses TRBV15 and TRBJ2-5; 8 bases line up with TRBD2. This CDR3 contains 13 residues. The V gene end was trimmed by 5 bases and the J gene end by 7 bases; junction bases not matched to a gene: 6. Germline CDR1 reads LNHNV; CDR2 reads YYDKDF (reference sequence). The CDR3 here is CATSSTGGGTQYF. CDR3 sequence (DNA): TGTGCCACCAGCTCGACCGGGGGGGGGACCCAGTACTTC.

The sample holds a few counts of this clone. The J gene is TRBJ2-1, the V gene TRBV5-1; D remains unclear. V gave up 4 bases and J gave up 0 bases, with 8 bases separating them. This CDR3 is 14 amino acids long. Germline V lookup: CDR1 SGHRS, CDR2 YFSETQ. CDR3 sequence (DNA): TGCGCCAGCAGCCCCAGTAGCTCCTACAATGAGCAGTTCTTC. Amino acids: CASSPSSSYNEQFF.

V usage is TRBV6-6 and J usage is TRBJ1-2; D is unclear. V was trimmed by 5 bases and J by 6 bases, leaving 16 bases between them. This CDR3 is 14 amino acids long. Germline CDR1 reads MNHNY; CDR2 reads SVGAGI (reference sequence). Written as DNA, the CDR3 is TGTGCCAGCAGTCAACGAGGAGGGTACGATGGCTACACCTTC. Residues: CASSQRGGYDGYTF.

The chain combines TRBV29-1 with TRBJ2-1; D might be TRBD2 (5 bases). The CDR3 has 16 residues. From germline, CDR1 is SQVTM and CDR2 ANQGSEA. V dropped 7 bases and J dropped 0 bases, with 19 bases sitting between them. CDR3 loop: CSAQVQAGSSYNEQFF. CDR3 in DNA: TGCAGCGCTCAAGTGCAGGCGGGCAGCTCCTACAATGAGCAGTTCTTC.

The rearrangement joins TRBV11-2 to TRBJ1-1, with D unclear. The germline V gene has CDR1 SGHAT and CDR2 FQNNGV. The V and J ends lost 1 base and 1 base respectively, with 7 bases between them. The length of the CDR3 is 14 residues. CDR3: CASSLGASNTEAFF. In DNA, the CDR3 is TGTGCCAGCAGCTTAGGAGCGTCGAACACTGAAGCTTTCTTT. The full variable domain, with the rest looked up from reference TRBV11-2 and TRBJ1-1, is EAGVAQSPRYKIIEKRQSVAFWCNPISGHATLYWYQQILGQGPKLLIQFQNNGVVDDSQLPKDRFSAERLKGVDSTLKIQPAKLEDSAVYLCASSLGASNTEAFFGQGTRLTVV.

The genes are TRBV11-2 and TRBJ1-2; D is unresolved. The CDR3 runs 15 residues. Germline V CDR1 and CDR2: SGHAT, FQNNGV. V dropped 5 bases and J dropped 2 bases, with 15 bases sitting between them. Written as DNA, the CDR3 is TGTGCCAGCAGCCCAAACCCCCGTACGAACTATGGCTACACCTTC. It encodes CASSPNPRTNYGYTF. Full variable domain (outside the CDR3, taken from reference TRBV11-2 and TRBJ1-2): EAGVAQSPRYKIIEKRQSVAFWCNPISGHATLYWYQQILGQGPKLLIQFQNNGVVDDSQLPKDRFSAERLKGVDSTLKIQPAKLEDSAVYLCASSPNPRTNYGYTFGSGTRLTVV.

V and J are TRBV18 and TRBJ1-4, with 7 nucleotides matching TRBD1. This CDR3 contains 14 residues. Germline values: CDR1 KGHSH, CDR2 LQKENI. V shed 6 bases and J 7 bases; nucleotides not matched to a gene: 8. The CDR3 region is CASSPDRVSEKLFF. The DNA for the CDR3 is TGTGCCAGCTCGCCCGACAGGGTTAGTGAAAAACTGTTTTTT.

The V call is TRBV5-8, the J call TRBJ1-5; 8 positions match TRBD1. Trimming took 2 bases from V and 6 from J; bases not matched to a gene: 7. Per germline, CDR1 SGHTS and CDR2 YDEGEE. The CDR3 totals 15 residues. CDR3 DNA sequence: TGTGCCAGCAGCTTCGACAGGGGAGGGAGTCAGCCCCAGCATTTT. This sequence encodes CASSFDRGGSQPQHF.

The chain uses TRBV5-1 and TRBJ1-1, with 7 bases identical to TRBD1. The germline V gene encodes CDR1 SGHRS and CDR2 YFSETQ. The ends lost 1 base at V and 0 bases at J; junction bases unmatched: 6. This CDR3 spans 16 amino acids. The CDR3 bases are TGCGCCAGCAGCTTGAACAGGGGATCCTTGAACACTGAAGCTTTCTTT. Translation gives CASSLNRGSLNTEAFF.

This rearrangement joins TRBV5-1 to TRBJ1-1, with D uncertain. In germline, CDR1 is SGHRS, CDR2 YFSETQ. This CDR3 spans 12 amino acids. V lost 5 bases, J lost 1 base, and 6 bases lay in between. CDR3 bases: TGCGCCAGCAGATACGGGAACACTGAAGCTTTCTTT. It translates to CASRYGNTEAFF.

V and J are TRBV2 and TRBJ2-5; no firm D call. Trimming shortened V by 8 bases and J by 4 bases, and 17 bases separated the two germline ends. This CDR3 is 14 amino acids long. Per the germline V gene, CDR1 is SNHLY and CDR2 is FYNNEI. DNA of the CDR3: TGTGCCAGCTCTAGGGTTGGTGGAGCAGAGACCCAGTACTTC. This codes for CASSRVGGAETQYF. Together with reference TRBV2 and TRBJ2-5, the CDR3 gives the full variable domain: EPEVTQTPSHQVTQMGQEVILRCVPISNHLYFYWYRQILGQKVEFLVSFYNNEISEKSEIFDDQFSVERPDGSNFTLKIRSTKLEDSAMYFCASSRVGGAETQYFGPGTRLLVL.